This T cell receptor (beta chain) originates from a study of blood T cell repertoires in COVID-19. Study summary: There were acute and convalescent COVID-19 samples, and they came from the United States, Italy and Spain. The cDNA or gDNA used as material had been derived from T cells, B-cell-depleted T cells, or PBMCs.

Authors' data handling: The assay estimated nucleated cells by amplifying reference gene primers. Clones were read by immunoSEQ multiplex PCR, and TCRdb kept only the in-frame ones, dropping some. Clonal size and the V and J genes are those of that table, whereas D and trimming came from the DNA. This table holds around 120,000 clones, about nine tenths found once. Trimming left V 3 bases short and J 1 base short, with 9 bases between. Germline V gives CDR1 SNHLY, CDR2 FYNNEI. The CDR3 is 14 residues long. Sequencing input: peripheral blood. The genes are TRBV2 and TRBJ1-1; D possibly corresponds to TRBD1 (5 bases). The receptor was isolated from a man aged 50 to 59 with active COVID-19. This CDR3 is CASSEQGTNTEAFF. The CDR3 DNA reads TGTGCCAGCAGTGAGCAGGGCACGAACACTGAAGCTTTCTTT.